This T cell receptor (beta chain) derives from a study of cytomegalovirus exposure and HLA in healthy donors. Points from the study as a whole: Presence/absence analyses rested on an assumption that sequencing depth was roughly uniform across donors.

The CDR3 is made up of 13 amino acids. Germline trimming cut 4 bases from V and 14 bases from J; bases unmatched to any gene: 11. CDR1 and CDR2 (germline): MGHRA, YSYEKL. Concerning this clone: The antigen is unknown.

PCR involved 60 Vbeta and 13 Jbeta primers. The table came from immunoSEQ multiplex PCR; TCRdb's copy has only in-frame clones and leaves some out. The sample has 75,000 to 100,000 clones, roughly 74% seen once. This TCR came from a female donor in good health and CMV-seropositive. Sequenced: PBMCs. The chain combines TRBV4-1 with TRBJ2-1, with 7 bases aligning to TRBD1. The CDR3 nucleotides read TGCGCCAGCAGCCTATACTACAGGGGTGGTGAGTTCTTC. The encoded protein is CASSLYYRGGEFF.